This T cell receptor beta chain was captured by sequencing in a study of T cell repertoires in cytomegalovirus infection (dated by TCRdb to between 2018 and 2021). Describing the broader study: Peptide stimulations targeted recently identified HLA-C-restricted CMV epitopes, whose presentation resists viral immunomodulation, together with well-studied HLA-B-restricted epitopes. Because public TCR beta signatures pointed to carriage of CMV infection together with the matching HLA type, the HLA type of each donor mattered for the analysis.

Sequencer: Illumina HiSeq 1500. TCRdb trimmed the raw reads at Q25, called clones with MiXCR and kept productive beta chains. CDR3 protein sequences are deduplicated, and each keeps its most common genes and DNA. For this sample the table gives roughly 920,000 distinct CDR3 sequences, of which 30% to 40% were detected only once. The top ten hold around 15% of the sample. With respect to this clonotype: What this receptor recognizes is not known. Base qualities are not provided; no much larger clone lies one nucleotide away.

The junction shows trimming of 5 bases on V and 4 bases on J, and the gene matches do not reach 5 bases of it. The germline V gene encodes CDR1 SEHNR and CDR2 FQNEAQ (reference sequence). The CDR3 goes from the cysteine to the phenylalanine over 14 residues. Only the CDR3 part of the read is kept: 42 bases, read in frame from the first base. General study outcomes and caveats: Carriers of CMV infection plus the relevant HLA type were discriminated by the cumulative frequency of public TCR beta family members in the study cohort and in an independent roughly 340-donor cohort. In the ex vivo response, HLA-C-restricted CMV-specific TCR beta clonotypes were dominant, and in two of eight donors the single most frequent clonotype came from this HLA-C-restricted group.

In light of the paper, this sample's treatment or condition label describes: in vitro stimulation with specific CMV peptide epitopes to enrich CMV-specific T cells. This clonotype originated in a human donor in good health (CMV status not recorded). Some clones in this sample may be carry-over from other donors' samples. The chain employs TRBV7-9 and TRBJ2-5; TRBD1 matches 9 bases in the middle. The sequencing used cultured CD8+ T cells from PBMCs, collected from culture after CMV antigen stimulation. The CDR3 protein sequence reads: CASSAKGQGETQYF. The bases are TGTGCCAGCAGCGCGAAGGGACAGGGAGAGACCCAGTACTTC.